This section outlines one T cell receptor (beta chain) sequence together with its context. The record originates from a study of cytomegalovirus exposure and HLA in healthy donors. Both 60 Vbeta primers and 13 Jbeta primers went into the PCR. Per the original data handling: It was a later analysis that counted roughly 80 million unique TCR beta chains, of which roughly 11 million were shared. The data were produced by immunoSEQ multiplex PCR, yet TCRdb's version contains in-frame clones alone and is incomplete. Clonal size and the V and J genes are those of that table, whereas D and trimming came from the DNA. The table has about 140,000 clones, under 80% seen once. Looked up from germline, CDR1 is MNHNS and CDR2 is SASEGT. Trimming removed 3 bases at V and 1 base at J, with 14 bases between. The CDR3 sequence is 16 residues long.

V gene TRBV6-1 combines with J gene TRBJ2-3; TRBD2 might be the D (6 bases). The specimen was PBMCs. The sequence derives from a male donor in good health and CMV-seronegative. CDR3 in amino acids: CASSDLLGGGTDTQYF. The CDR3 bases are TGTGCCAGCAGTGACTTGTTGGGCGGGGGCACAGATACGCAGTATTTT.